The rows below give T cell receptor beta chains drawn from one sample of a study of response to subunit inactivated influenza vaccine. MiXCR, applied by TCRdb to the RT-PCR reads, yields one record per CDR3 protein. Found here are approximately 500,000 distinct CDR3 sequences, roughly 13% of them singletons; the top ten hold under 15%. The sequencing used PBMCs from blood, collected roughly 6 weeks after vaccination. The receptor set was obtained from a man aged 45-65 years who received an inactivated influenza vaccine. The CDR3 runs from the conserved cysteine through the conserved F or W. Fields, in order: CDR3 DNA, CDR3 protein, CDR3 length, J gene, D gene, V gene, clone size. A D gene is named only where the DNA matches it firmly. Clone size is given for some rows only: seen once, a few or many times, or a class if the clone is expanded.

CDR3 DNA: TGCAGTGCTAGAGATCGAAGACTAGCGGGAGAACCAAAGGGGGAGACCCAGTACTTC
CDR3 protein: CSARDRRLAGEPKGETQYF
CDR3 length: 19
J gene: TRBJ2-5
D gene: TRBD2
V gene: TRBV20-1
clone size: few

CDR3 DNA: TGCGCCAGCAGCCAAGATGCTGGGCCGGGGCAGTATTTT
CDR3 protein: CASSQDAGPGQYF
CDR3 length: 13
J gene: TRBJ2-3
D gene: NA
V gene: TRBV4-3
clone size: NA

CDR3 DNA: TGCAGTGCCCCGGAACTAGCTGGAGATACGCAGTATTTT
CDR3 protein: CSAPELAGDTQYF
CDR3 length: 13
J gene: TRBJ2-3
D gene: NA
V gene: TRBV20-1
clone size: NA

CDR3 DNA: TGTGCCACCAGCAGCGGGGACAGATGGACCAACTATGGCTACACCTTC
CDR3 protein: CATSSGDRWTNYGYTF
CDR3 length: 16
J gene: TRBJ1-2
D gene: TRBD1
V gene: TRBV15
clone size: few

CDR3 DNA: TGCGCCAGCGCCCTGGGTGAGGTTACTGAAGCTTTCTTT
CDR3 protein: CASALGEVTEAFF
CDR3 length: 13
J gene: TRBJ1-1
D gene: NA
V gene: TRBV5-1
clone size: few

CDR3 DNA: TGTGCCAGCAGCTTGACTAGGTCGGTGACCGGGGAGCTGTTTTTT
CDR3 protein: CASSLTRSVTGELFF
CDR3 length: 15
J gene: TRBJ2-2
D gene: NA
V gene: TRBV7-3
clone size: NA

CDR3 DNA: TGTGCCAGCAGCTTAGAGGGCAGTCCAGATACGCAGTATTTT
CDR3 protein: CASSLEGSPDTQYF
CDR3 length: 14
J gene: TRBJ2-3
D gene: NA
V gene: TRBV7-2
clone size: few

CDR3 DNA: TGCGCCAGCAGCTTGGTCCCAAACCAGGGAGGAAATCAGCCCCAGCATTTT
CDR3 protein: CASSLVPNQGGNQPQHF
CDR3 length: 17
J gene: TRBJ1-5
D gene: NA
V gene: TRBV5-1
clone size: NA

CDR3 DNA: TGTGCCAGCAGCGTAGGGTGGGCAACGGGCGGTGGGGCCAACGTCCTGACTTTC
CDR3 protein: CASSVGWATGGGANVLTF
CDR3 length: 18
J gene: TRBJ2-6
D gene: NA
V gene: TRBV9
clone size: NA

CDR3 DNA: TGTGCCAGCAGTTTATTCCAGGGGAATTTAGGTGGCTACACCTTC
CDR3 protein: CASSLFQGNLGGYTF
CDR3 length: 15
J gene: TRBJ1-2
D gene: NA
V gene: TRBV12-3/TRBV12-4
clone size: few

CDR3 DNA: TGTGCCATCCGGGACAATGAGCAGTTCTTC
CDR3 protein: CAIRDNEQFF
CDR3 length: 10
J gene: TRBJ2-1
D gene: NA
V gene: TRBV10-3
clone size: NA

CDR3 DNA: TGTGCCAGCAGTTACGAGGGGGGGGGCCGTGATACGCAGTATTTT
CDR3 protein: CASSYEGGGRDTQYF
CDR3 length: 15
J gene: TRBJ2-3
D gene: NA
V gene: TRBV6-2/TRBV6-3
clone size: NA

CDR3 DNA: TGTGCCAGCAGCACTCCGACAGTGGGGAATTCACCCCTCCACTTT
CDR3 protein: CASSTPTVGNSPLHF
CDR3 length: 15
J gene: TRBJ1-6
D gene: NA
V gene: TRBV7-9
clone size: NA

CDR3 DNA: TGCAGCGTGGACAGCTACAATGAGCAGTTCTTC
CDR3 protein: CSVDSYNEQFF
CDR3 length: 11
J gene: TRBJ2-1
D gene: NA
V gene: TRBV29-1
clone size: few

CDR3 DNA: TGCAGTGCTCCCCATGCCGACAGGGACGAGCAGTACTTC
CDR3 protein: CSAPHADRDEQYF
CDR3 length: 13
J gene: TRBJ2-7
D gene: TRBD1
V gene: TRBV20-1
clone size: few

CDR3 DNA: TGCGCCAGCAGCTATACCCTACAGGGGCGCCAGACCCAGTACTTC
CDR3 protein: CASSYTLQGRQTQYF
CDR3 length: 15
J gene: TRBJ2-5
D gene: TRBD1
V gene: TRBV5-1
clone size: NA

CDR3 DNA: TGTGCCAGCAGCCCTCCCGGATGGGAGGAGACCCAGTACTTC
CDR3 protein: CASSPPGWEETQYF
CDR3 length: 14
J gene: TRBJ2-5
D gene: NA
V gene: TRBV6-1
clone size: many

CDR3 DNA: TGCAGCGTAGAACACGACCCGGCACCCCTCCACTTT
CDR3 protein: CSVEHDPAPLHF
CDR3 length: 12
J gene: TRBJ1-6
D gene: NA
V gene: TRBV29-1
clone size: few

CDR3 DNA: TGCGCCAGCAGCCCCACCTCGGTGGGGAGCAATGAGCAGTTCTTC
CDR3 protein: CASSPTSVGSNEQFF
CDR3 length: 15
J gene: TRBJ2-1
D gene: NA
V gene: TRBV5-1
clone size: NA

CDR3 DNA: TGTGCCAGCAGTCGACTCGGGGTGAGCACAGATACGCAGTATTTT
CDR3 protein: CASSRLGVSTDTQYF
CDR3 length: 15
J gene: TRBJ2-3
D gene: NA
V gene: TRBV6-5
clone size: NA

CDR3 DNA: TGTGCCAGCAGTGAGGACAGGGTTCGCAATGAGCAGTTCTTC
CDR3 protein: CASSEDRVRNEQFF
CDR3 length: 14
J gene: TRBJ2-1
D gene: TRBD1
V gene: TRBV2
clone size: NA

CDR3 DNA: TGTGCCAGCAGTGAAGGCAGTCCCTACTACCCCTACGAGCAGTACTTC
CDR3 protein: CASSEGSPYYPYEQYF
CDR3 length: 16
J gene: TRBJ2-7
D gene: NA
V gene: TRBV2
clone size: NA

CDR3 DNA: TGTGCCAGCACCCGGACAGGGGGCACCCAAGAGACCCAGTACTTC
CDR3 protein: CASTRTGGTQETQYF
CDR3 length: 15
J gene: TRBJ2-5
D gene: TRBD1
V gene: TRBV28
clone size: few

CDR3 DNA: TGTGCCAGCAGTTTAACGAGGGGTACGCATGGCTACACCTTC
CDR3 protein: CASSLTRGTHGYTF
CDR3 length: 14
J gene: TRBJ1-2
D gene: NA
V gene: TRBV28
clone size: many

CDR3 DNA: TGTGCCAGCAGCTTGGTTTTTCCTAGCCGGGGGGGCCGCGTCGGGGAGCTGTTTTTT
CDR3 protein: CASSLVFPSRGGRVGELFF
CDR3 length: 19
J gene: TRBJ2-2
D gene: TRBD2
V gene: TRBV11-2
clone size: NA

CDR3 DNA: TGCGCCAGCAGCTTGGTCCCAGGGCTTAACACCGGGGAGCTGTTTTTT
CDR3 protein: CASSLVPGLNTGELFF
CDR3 length: 16
J gene: TRBJ2-2
D gene: NA
V gene: TRBV5-1
clone size: few

CDR3 DNA: TGCAGCGTTGAAGAACTCGGACAGGGTTCCTACGAGCAGTACTTC
CDR3 protein: CSVEELGQGSYEQYF
CDR3 length: 15
J gene: TRBJ2-7
D gene: TRBD1
V gene: TRBV29-1
clone size: many

CDR3 DNA: TGTGCCAGCAGTTTATTCCGGCCCTTGACAGGCGTGAACACTGAAGCTTTCTTT
CDR3 protein: CASSLFRPLTGVNTEAFF
CDR3 length: 18
J gene: TRBJ1-1
D gene: NA
V gene: TRBV27
clone size: NA

CDR3 DNA: TGTGCCAGCAGTTCCTCTGGGGGCTTGGAGACCCAGTACTTC
CDR3 protein: CASSSSGGLETQYF
CDR3 length: 14
J gene: TRBJ2-5
D gene: NA
V gene: TRBV7-2
clone size: many